A selection of T cell receptor beta chains follows, all from one sample in a study of CXCR3-negative and CXCR3-positive naive CD8 T cells. No DNA is given; TCRdb re-called the 5' RACE reads and lists each CDR3 protein once. Recorded for this sample: 4,500 to 7,000 distinct CDR3 sequences. The sample consisted of naive CXCR3- CD8+ T cells from blood. Receptors were obtained from a human donor in good health. Some clones in this sample may be carry-over from other donors' samples. CDR3s include the opening cysteine and the closing phenylalanine or tryptophan. Clone size is given for some rows only: seen once, a few or many times, or a class if the clone is expanded.

size	J	V	CDR3
NA	TRBJ2-3	TRBV6-6	CASSPSTDTQYF
medium-sized	TRBJ2-7	TRBV7-9	CASSLTGLAGAPSYEQYF
medium-sized	TRBJ1-2	TRBV30	CAWSVLRDDGYTF
NA	TRBJ2-7	TRBV29-1	CSAGQGTHNEQYF
NA	TRBJ1-6	TRBV10-3	CAIRRQTHYNSPLHF
medium-sized	TRBJ1-1	TRBV5-1	CASSVTPEDTEAFF
NA	TRBJ2-7	TRBV5-1	CASSLRGSYEQYF
medium-sized	TRBJ2-1	TRBV10-3	CAISESWLDRNEQFF
NA	TRBJ2-3	TRBV5-1	CASSPKQADTQYF
NA	TRBJ2-5	TRBV11-2	CASSFGLALQETQYF
medium-sized	TRBJ1-1	TRBV6-6	CASSHPPSVNTEAFF
NA	TRBJ1-1	TRBV6-5	CASRGSEEAFF
medium-sized	TRBJ2-7	TRBV7-8	CASSLGSGQENF
NA	TRBJ2-7	TRBV4-1	CASSQGQDYEQYF
NA	TRBJ1-1	TRBV27	CASSLWVGDTEAFF
NA	TRBJ2-7	TRBV20-1	CSAGSPEGVSPFYEQYF
medium-sized	TRBJ2-1	TRBV10-3	CAISLGGAYSSYNEQFF
NA	TRBJ2-4	TRBV21-1	CASIRTSGGGNIQYF
NA	TRBJ2-3	TRBV6-6	CASSLELANTQYF
NA	TRBJ1-5	TRBV5-1	CASSFSGGGNQPQHF
NA	TRBJ2-1	TRBV13	CASSSTNYNEQFF
medium-sized	TRBJ2-7	TRBV2	CASSTPPSGGYEQYF
NA	TRBJ2-5	TRBV29-1	CSVLSTSGALWEETQYF
medium-sized	TRBJ2-1	TRBV29-1	CSVRTGATYNEQFF
medium-sized	TRBJ1-3	TRBV12-3/TRBV12-4	CASSIYRDWNTIYF
medium-sized	TRBJ1-3	TRBV4-1	CASRVASSGNTIYF
medium-sized	TRBJ2-7	TRBV6-5	CASSYSPGGHSYEQYF
medium-sized	TRBJ2-3	TRBV2	CASSEAPDTQYF
NA	TRBJ1-1	TRBV30	CAWSFGQANTEAFF
medium-sized	TRBJ2-1	TRBV7-2	CASSLLGRDRYNEQFF
NA	TRBJ1-1	TRBV6-6	CASSYRNTEAFF
medium-sized	TRBJ2-1	TRBV7-9	CASSPSSQLSGKHNEQFF
NA	TRBJ2-7	TRBV29-1	CSVEVQTYEQYF
medium-sized	TRBJ2-3	TRBV5-1	CASSLDVGAPSTDTQYF
medium-sized	TRBJ2-2	TRBV6-5	CASSLNTGELFF
medium-sized	TRBJ2-7	TRBV28	CASSLAASGLYEQYF
NA	TRBJ2-4	TRBV9	CASSVYGTGSDIQYF
NA	TRBJ2-1	TRBV14	CASSQGSMSEQFF
medium-sized	TRBJ2-7	TRBV29-1	CSVESGNPPYEQYF
NA	TRBJ2-5	TRBV14	CASSQDPPRGSYQETQYF
medium-sized	TRBJ2-5	TRBV5-6	CASSTTSGAYQETQYF
NA	TRBJ2-7	TRBV5-1	CASRSSGGHPDEQYF
medium-sized	TRBJ2-2	TRBV29-1	CSVEPPGYTGELFF
NA	TRBJ2-3	TRBV2	CASKLFGADRTTDTQYF
medium-sized	TRBJ2-1	TRBV5-1	CASSLGLNEQFF
NA	TRBJ1-2	TRBV21-1	CASSPERDNYGYTF
NA	TRBJ2-1	TRBV11-1	CASSAGPPTEQFF
NA	TRBJ2-1	TRBV29-1	CSVESDPYNEQFF
medium-sized	TRBJ1-2	TRBV29-1	CSDLQGVVNYGYTF
NA	TRBJ1-1	TRBV20-1	CSALTLRQVNTEAFF
NA	TRBJ2-3	TRBV18	CASSPKGGTDTQYF
NA	TRBJ1-1	TRBV29-1	CSARQGLNTEAFF
NA	TRBJ2-7	TRBV5-1	CASSPDRASYEQYF
medium-sized	TRBJ2-1	TRBV28	CASSSDAYSYNEQFF
medium-sized	TRBJ2-7	TRBV12-3/TRBV12-4	CASSFLGSYEQYF
medium-sized	TRBJ1-2	TRBV27	CASSPGTGIRGYTF